One and the same sample provided the 15 T cell receptor beta chains below, sequenced in a study of blood T cell repertoires in COVID-19. Method: immunoSEQ multiplex PCR; TCRdb's copy keeps in-frame clones and lacks some. Among approximately 390,000 clones listed, more than 75% were seen once. The specimen was peripheral blood. The receptor source for this set is a woman aged 55-75 years with COVID-19, enrolled during active disease.

This sequence joins TRBV27 and TRBJ1-5, with D hard to call. Germline V gene data show CDR1 as MNHEY and CDR2 as SMNVEV (reference sequence). V dropped 6 bases and J dropped 1 base, with 13 bases sitting between them. This CDR3 is 15 amino acids long. The CDR3 nucleotides read TGTGCCAGCAGCCCTGGGCCCCACAGCAATCAGCCCCAGCATTTT. Translating it yields CASSPGPHSNQPQHF.

Only a few counts were recorded for this clone. This chain joins TRBV5-5 and TRBJ2-7, with 7 bases fitting TRBD1. CDR3 length equals 15 residues. J gave up 4 bases and V 2 bases, and 9 bases lay outside the gene matches. Germline V gene sequence: CDR1 SGHKS, CDR2 YYEKEE (reference sequence). CDR3 sequence reads: CASSFSDRALYEQYF. In DNA, the CDR3 is TGTGCCAGCAGCTTCTCAGACAGGGCCCTATACGAGCAGTACTTC.

V and J are TRBV19 and TRBJ2-1, with TRBD1 matching 7 bases. There are 12 residues in the CDR3. Germline lookup yields CDR1 LNHDA and CDR2 SQIVND (reference sequence). The V segment lost 6 bases and the J segment 8 bases; nucleotides outside the gene matches: 4. The CDR3 here is CASRGRGYEQFF. CDR3 nucleotides: TGTGCCAGTAGGGGCAGGGGGTATGAGCAGTTCTTC. Together with reference TRBV19 and TRBJ2-1, the CDR3 gives the full variable domain: DGGITQSPKYLFRKEGQNVTLSCEQNLNHDAMYWYRQDPGQGLRLIYYSQIVNDFQKGDIAEGYSVSREKKESFPLTVTSAQKNPTAFYLCASRGRGYEQFFGPGTRLTVL.

The chain has TRBV11-3 and TRBJ2-2; tentative D call: TRBD2 (6 bases). The CDR3 covers 12 residues. Germline values: CDR1 SGHNT, CDR2 YENEEA. With 1 base removed from V and 11 bases from J, the gap between germline ends came to 8 bases. The CDR3 nucleotides are TGTGCCAGCAGCTTAGGTAGCGGAGAGCTGTTTTTT. Protein sequence: CASSLGSGELFF.

V usage is TRBV29-1 and J usage is TRBJ1-2; weak D call: TRBD1 (6 bases). Germline CDR1 SQVTM, CDR2 ANQGSEA. The CDR3 extends over 13 amino acids. V shed 2 bases and J shed 6 bases, with 13 bases lying between them. The CDR3, as DNA: TGCAGCGTTGAAATACAGGGAGACCATGGCTACACCTTC. It encodes CSVEIQGDHGYTF.

This chain links TRBV3-1 (or the pseudogene TRBV3-2) with TRBJ1-5; 7 bases align to TRBD1. Germline values: CDR1 LGHDT, CDR2 YNNKEL (reference sequence). The CDR3 is made up of 21 amino acids. Trimming at V came to 0 bases and at J to 2 bases, leaving 19 bases not matched to a gene. CDR3 DNA sequence: TGTGCCAGCAGCCAAGAGACCAGAGCTGATAAGAAGGGACAGTGCAATCAGCCCCAGCATTTT. This encodes CASSQETRADKKGQCNQPQHF.

The V call is TRBV19, the J call TRBJ2-7, with 8 bases identical to TRBD2. Losses at the gene ends were 3 bases for V and 3 bases for J; bases not matched to a gene: 1. Germline V gene data show CDR1 as LNHDA and CDR2 as SQIVND (reference sequence). CDR3 size: 13 residues. CDR3 sequence (DNA): TGTGCCAGTAGTATGGCGGGGGGCTACGAGCAGTACTTC. Its protein product is CASSMAGGYEQYF. Looking up the rest from reference TRBV19 and TRBJ2-7 gives the full variable domain: DGGITQSPKYLFRKEGQNVTLSCEQNLNHDAMYWYRQDPGQGLRLIYYSQIVNDFQKGDIAEGYSVSREKKESFPLTVTSAQKNPTAFYLCASSMAGGYEQYFGPGTRLTVT.

The V and J genes are TRBV6-6 and TRBJ2-7; D is ambiguous. Germline-derived CDR1 and CDR2 are MNHNY and SVGAGI (reference sequence). This CDR3 spans 14 amino acids. Trimming shortened V by 5 bases and J by 5 bases, and 16 bases separated the two germline ends. CDR3 nucleotide sequence: TGTGCCAGCAGTACTGACTCCTCGTGGGACGAGCAGTACTTC. It is translated as CASSTDSSWDEQYF.

The chain links TRBV3-1 (or the pseudogene TRBV3-2) to TRBJ1-2, with D perhaps matching TRBD1 (5 bases). Germline V gene data show CDR1 as LGHDT and CDR2 as YNNKEL (reference sequence). This CDR3 contains 13 residues. Trimming pared 1 base from V and 2 bases from J, leaving 5 bases between. DNA of the CDR3: TGTGCCAGCAGCCAAGGACAGAACTATGGCTACACCTTC. It yields the protein CASSQGQNYGYTF.

The rearrangement links TRBV12-5 to TRBJ1-1; D is unresolved. The V end lost 0 bases, the J end lost 6 bases, and 11 bases lay between the germline ends. This CDR3 region has 14 residues. From germline, CDR1 is LGHNT and CDR2 FRNRAP. CDR3 DNA: TGTGCTAGTGGTTTGGTACCGAGTATACCTGAAGCTTTCTTT. Its protein is CASGLVPSIPEAFF.

This clone was detected once. The chain combines TRBV4-1 with TRBJ2-5; the match to TRBD2 covers 8 bases. The trim removed 0 bases at V and 5 bases at J, leaving 17 bases unmatched. The CDR3 runs to 19 residues. Germline CDR1 and CDR2: MGHRA and YSYEKL. CDR3 in amino acids: CASSQEGFMVTSDSETQYF. CDR3 in DNA: TGCGCCAGCAGCCAAGAGGGATTCATGGTGACTAGCGATTCGGAGACCCAGTACTTC.

The chain joins TRBV4-1 to TRBJ2-7; possibly TRBD2 for D (5 bases). Germline V gene data show CDR1 as MGHRA and CDR2 as YSYEKL. CDR3 size: 17 residues. V was cut by 3 bases and J by 2 bases, with 20 bases left in between. CDR3 residues: CASSQKEAEPLTYEQYF. As DNA, the CDR3 is TGCGCCAGCAGCCAGAAGGAGGCGGAACCCCTCACCTACGAGCAGTACTTC.

The CDR3 sequence: CASSGGRGSSYEQYF. CDR3 nucleotide sequence: TGTGCCAGCAGTGGAGGCAGGGGTTCCTCCTACGAGCAGTACTTC. This chain links TRBV2 with TRBJ2-7, with D tentatively TRBD1 (6 bases). Per the germline V gene, CDR1 is SNHLY and CDR2 is FYNNEI. This CDR3 spans 15 amino acids. V was trimmed by 4 bases and J by 0 bases, leaving 13 bases between them.

The chain joins TRBV4-1 to TRBJ1-1; 8 bases align to TRBD1. This CDR3 has 15 residues. Germline CDR1 reads MGHRA; CDR2 reads YSYEKL. J was trimmed by 10 bases and V by 3 bases; bases with no gene match: 13. CDR3 nucleotide sequence: TGCGCCAGCAGCCACAATGGACAGGGACCAGGGGTAGCTTTCTTT. It encodes CASSHNGQGPGVAFF.

The genes are TRBV20-1 and TRBJ2-1, with 8 bases that match TRBD2. The germline V gene encodes CDR1 DFQATT and CDR2 SNEGSKA (reference sequence). V lost 3 bases, J lost 5 bases, and 9 bases stayed unmatched. The CDR3 consists of 15 residues. As DNA, the CDR3 is TGCAGTGCTAGTATTCCTCGGGGGGGAGACAATGAGCAGTTCTTC. Its protein product is CSASIPRGGDNEQFF.